This TCR beta chain stems from a study of blood T cells in healthy people across ages. This clonotype was observed many times. Next came a second PCR, run for about 7 to 12 cycles, which used a sample-barcoded 5' primer along with a J-beta primer mix. TCRdb itself ran the 5' RACE reads through MiXCR, one entry per CDR3 protein. Of about 1,500,000 distinct CDR3 sequences listed, under 30% were seen once; the top ten hold 6.5% to 8.5%. The germline gives CDR1 SQVTM, CDR2 ANQGSEA. CDR3 length equals 14 residues. The V and J ends lost 4 bases and 0 bases respectively, with 13 bases between them. Sequences were obtained from blood. The receptor was derived from a woman in her twenties or thirties in good health. The rearrangement uses TRBV29-1 and TRBJ2-7, with D possibly being TRBD2 (6 bases). CDR3 loop: CSVAQGLSSYEQYF. The CDR3 DNA reads TGCAGCGTTGCCCAGGGACTCAGCTCCTACGAGCAGTACTTC.